This TCR beta chain appears in the sequencing data of a study of T cell changes during pregnancy in multiple sclerosis. Some clones are missing from TCRdb's copy, which holds only in-frame ones; the method was immunoSEQ multiplex PCR. Of 85,000 to 120,000 clones in the sample, more than 80% were seen once. V was pared by 8 bases and J by 4 bases, with 17 bases between. This CDR3 region has 14 residues. Per germline, CDR1 MNHEY and CDR2 SVGAGI. V and J are TRBV6-5 and TRBJ1-1; D is unresolved. The receptor comes from a female donor with multiple sclerosis, enrolled in a pregnancy study. The sequences come from peripheral blood, collected before pregnancy. The CDR3 loop reads CASQYSLRGTEAFF. For the CDR3, the DNA is TGTGCCAGCCAGTACTCCCTAAGAGGCACTGAAGCTTTCTTT.